This TCR beta chain was profiled in a study of cytomegalovirus exposure and HLA in healthy donors. Turning to this clone: Its matching antigen is unknown.

The study ran its PCR with 60 Vbeta and 13 Jbeta primers. Clones were sequenced by immunoSEQ multiplex PCR, and TCRdb holds only the in-frame ones, with some missing. The table includes around 120,000 clones, about 76% detected once. Study-wide points: In an earlier analysis, most TCR beta V segments were productive about 87% or about 30% of the time.

The clonotype comes from a man aged 60-69 years in good health and CMV-seropositive. Specimen: PBMCs.

In DNA, the CDR3 is TGCGCCAGCAGCCAACCCCAGGGCTACGCGAACACCGGGGAGCTGTTTTTT. It specifies CASSQPQGYANTGELFF. The chain has TRBV4-1 and TRBJ2-2; possibly TRBD1 for D (5 bases). The CDR3 runs to 17 residues. Germline V gene sequence: CDR1 MGHRA, CDR2 YSYEKL. V lost 2 bases and J lost 0, with 13 bases in between.